The 29 T cell receptor beta chains presented below share a single source sample, sequenced in a study of blood T cell repertoires in COVID-19. Clones were read by immunoSEQ multiplex PCR, and TCRdb kept only the in-frame ones, dropping some. The table has 70,000 or so clones, 70% to 80% seen once. Sequencing was done on a sample of peripheral blood. The receptors were sampled from a man between 65 and 79 years old with acute or convalescent COVID-19.

The gene calls are TRBV19 and TRBJ2-6; TRBD2 is a possible D gene (5 bases). CDR3 length equals 15 residues. Trimming removed 3 bases at V and 5 bases at J, with 11 bases between. Germline CDR1 is LNHDA and CDR2 is SQIVND (reference sequence). The CDR3 spells CASSMEAGRANVLTF. CDR3 bases: TGTGCCAGTAGTATGGAGGCAGGCAGGGCCAACGTCCTGACTTTC.

The chain employs TRBV7-8 and TRBJ1-1; D call uncertain. Trimming stripped 3 bases from V and 4 bases from J, with 12 bases between. This CDR3 has 14 amino acids. CDR1 is SGHVS, CDR2 FQNEAQ, per germline. The CDR3 sequence: CASSFKTGSTEAFF. The CDR3 DNA follows: TGTGCCAGCAGCTTCAAGACGGGATCCACTGAAGCTTTCTTT. Combining the CDR3 with reference TRBV7-8 and TRBJ1-1 gives the whole variable domain GAGVSQSPRYKVAKRGQDVALRCDPISGHVSLFWYQQALGQGPEFLTYFQNEAQLDKSGLPSDRFFAERPEGSVSTLKIQRTQQEDSAVYLCASSFKTGSTEAFFGQGTRLTVV.

The CDR3 protein is CASSWGSGRGVEQYF. The CDR3 DNA sequence: TGCGCCAGCAGCTGGGGGTCGGGGAGGGGAGTCGAGCAGTACTTC. The chain carries TRBV5-1 and TRBJ2-7, with TRBD2 matching over 7 bases. Germline V gene lookup returns CDR1 SGHRS and CDR2 YFSETQ. The CDR3 covers 15 residues. J gave up 6 bases and V 3 bases, and 12 bases lay outside the gene matches.

The chain employs TRBV5-1 and TRBJ2-5; D perhaps matches TRBD1 (6 bases). V lost 2 bases to trimming and J lost 1 base, with 18 bases between them. This CDR3 comprises 17 residues. Germline V gene lookup returns CDR1 SGHRS and CDR2 YFSETQ. DNA for the CDR3: TGCGCCAGCAGCTTAAACATAGGGGGTACGGCCCAAGAGACCCAGTACTTC. Translated, it gives CASSLNIGGTAQETQYF.

The chain employs TRBV7-9 and TRBJ2-2, with a weak D call TRBD1 (5 bases). Between the trimmed V and J ends, which lost 5 bases and 2 bases, there was a span of 9 bases. The CDR3 covers 14 residues. Looked up from germline, CDR1 is SEHNR and CDR2 is FQNEAQ (reference sequence). CDR3 protein: CASSQQGNTGELFF. Written as DNA, the CDR3 is TGTGCCAGCAGCCAGCAGGGAAACACCGGGGAGCTGTTTTTT.

This chain connects TRBV5-1 to TRBJ1-4; possibly TRBD1 for D (6 bases). V shed 2 bases and J shed 4 bases, with 9 bases lying between them. Germline CDR1 is SGHRS and CDR2 is YFSETQ. The CDR3 sequence is 14 residues long. Here the CDR3 DNA reads TGCGCCAGCAGCTTAACAGGGAATAATGAAAAACTGTTTTTT. Protein product: CASSLTGNNEKLFF.

In its sample, this clone was seen once. This chain uses TRBV24-1 with TRBJ2-7, with D maybe TRBD2 (7 bases). This CDR3 has 15 amino acids. Trimming took off 5 bases at V and 2 bases at J, with 15 bases between the two ends. Germline V gene data show CDR1 as KGHDR and CDR2 as SFDVKD. The CDR3 DNA follows: TGTGCCACCAGTGGGGGGGGCAGGGAAACCTACGAGCAGTACTTC. The encoded protein is CATSGGGRETYEQYF.

The rearrangement joins TRBV10-2 to TRBJ1-4, with D possibly TRBD1 on 5 matching bases. Germline-derived CDR1 and CDR2 are WSHSY and SAAADI. CDR3 size: 14 residues. V was shortened by 4 bases and J by 8 bases, with 14 bases between the two germline ends. The CDR3 region is CASSGGGTWEKLFF. CDR3 DNA sequence: TGCGCCAGCAGTGGCGGGGGGACCTGGGAAAAACTGTTTTTT.

This clone was seen a few times. The rearrangement links TRBV28 to TRBJ2-7; the D gene is possibly TRBD2 (6 bases). Germline CDR1 reads MDHEN; CDR2 reads SYDVKM. The CDR3 has 12 residues. Trimming took 3 bases from V and 4 from J, leaving 7 bases between them. As DNA, the CDR3 is TGTGCCAGCAGTTTGGAGGGTTACGAGCAGTACTTC. It yields the protein CASSLEGYEQYF. Full variable domain (outside the CDR3, taken from reference TRBV28 and TRBJ2-7): DVKVTQSSRYLVKRTGEKVFLECVQDMDHENMFWYRQDPGLGLRLIYFSYDVKMKEKGDIPEGYSVSREKKERFSLILESASTNQTSMYLCASSLEGYEQYFGPGTRLTVT.

V usage is TRBV7-3 and J usage is TRBJ2-7; perhaps TRBD2 as D (6 bases). Trimming cost V 2 bases and J 5 bases, with 10 bases left between them. The V gene's germline CDR1 is SGHTA and CDR2 FQGTGA. The CDR3 is made up of 13 amino acids. CDR3 DNA sequence: TGTGCCAGCAGCTTACAGGGAGGAAACGAGCAGTACTTC. Protein product: CASSLQGGNEQYF.

The chain recombines TRBV15 with TRBJ1-2, with a possible D match to TRBD1 (5 bases). The germline V gene encodes CDR1 LNHNV and CDR2 YYDKDF (reference sequence). Trimming stripped 1 base from V and 0 bases from J, with 9 bases between. The CDR3 covers 15 residues. The CDR3 loop is CATSRGGLANYGYTF. The CDR3 bases are TGTGCCACCAGCAGAGGGGGCCTCGCTAACTATGGCTACACCTTC.

Here the CDR3 reads CAISPQGDNSPLHF. In DNA, the CDR3 is TGTGCCATCAGCCCACAGGGGGACAATTCACCCCTCCACTTT. The chain carries TRBV10-3 and TRBJ1-6, with TRBD1 matching over 8 bases. Trimming removed 6 bases from V and 7 bases from J; junction bases left unmatched: 5. The CDR3 consists of 14 residues. Germline V gene sequence: CDR1 ENHRY, CDR2 SYGVKD.

The V gene is TRBV9, the J gene TRBJ1-5; the D gene is possibly TRBD1 (6 bases). Germline values: CDR1 SGDLS, CDR2 YYNGEE. The ends were cut back, 3 bases at V and 0 bases at J, with 10 bases in the middle. CDR3 length: 15 amino acids. Written as DNA, the CDR3 is TGTGCCAGCAGCGACGGACAGAATAGCAATCAGCCCCAGCATTTT. This gives the protein CASSDGQNSNQPQHF.

The CDR3 here is CASSLQGVETQYF. The CDR3 DNA reads as TGCGCCAGCAGCTTGCAGGGTGTGGAGACCCAGTACTTC. This sequence joins TRBV5-1 and TRBJ2-5, with a possible D match to TRBD1 (5 bases). Germline V gives CDR1 SGHRS, CDR2 YFSETQ. The CDR3 length is 13 residues. V gave up 1 base and J gave up 5 bases, with 9 bases separating them.

Written as DNA, the CDR3 is TGTGCCAGCTCACCACCTACCGACAGGGTGAATGAGCAGTTCTTC. Amino acids: CASSPPTDRVNEQFF. The chain links TRBV18 to TRBJ2-1, with 7 bases fitting TRBD1. The V and J ends lost 0 bases and 7 bases, in that order; junction bases with no gene match: 6. This CDR3 region has 15 residues. Germline CDR1 is KGHSH and CDR2 is LQKENI.

This clone was counted a few times. The gene calls are TRBV10-3 and TRBJ2-2, with a weak D call TRBD1 (6 bases). The CDR3 runs to 14 residues. Per the germline V gene, CDR1 is ENHRY and CDR2 is SYGVKD. Trimming shortened V by 7 bases and J by 8 bases, and 17 bases separated the two germline ends. This CDR3 reads CAITGHIPGGELFF. In DNA form, the CDR3 reads TGTGCCATCACGGGACATATCCCGGGGGGGGAGCTGTTTTTT.

This clone was picked up one time. The chain uses TRBV19 and TRBJ1-1; 10 bases match TRBD1. The CDR3 has 17 residues. Trimming at V came to 5 bases and at J to 4 bases, leaving 13 bases not matched to a gene. The germline V gene encodes CDR1 LNHDA and CDR2 SQIVND (reference sequence). Here the CDR3 reads CASSPRGTGDFGTEAFF. As DNA, the CDR3 is TGTGCCAGTAGTCCAAGGGGGACAGGGGATTTCGGCACTGAAGCTTTCTTT.

The chain joins TRBV7-9 to TRBJ1-5; TRBD1 matches at 7 bases. The V segment lost 10 bases and the J segment 0 bases; nucleotides outside the gene matches: 6. CDR1 and CDR2 from the germline V gene are SEHNR and FQNEAQ (reference sequence). CDR3 size: 14 residues. CDR3: CATSTGTSNQPQHF. CDR3 bases: TGTGCCACCTCGACAGGGACTAGCAATCAGCCCCAGCATTTT. Full variable domain (rest looked up from reference TRBV7-9 and TRBJ1-5): DTGVSQNPRHKITKRGQNVTFRCDPISEHNRLYWYRQTLGQGPEFLTYFQNEAQLEKSRLLSDRFSAERPKGSFSTLEIQRTEQGDSAMYLCATSTGTSNQPQHFGDGTRLSIL.

This clone was seen only a few times. The rearrangement links TRBV28 to TRBJ2-3; D might be TRBD1 (5 bases). Germline CDR1 is MDHEN and CDR2 is SYDVKM. The CDR3 extends over 12 amino acids. V was clipped by 5 bases and J by 5 bases, with 8 bases between them. Here the CDR3 DNA reads TGTGCCAGCAGTGCTAGGGGAGATACGCAGTATTTT. Translating it yields CASSARGDTQYF. The variable domain in full, completed from reference TRBV28 and TRBJ2-3, reads DVKVTQSSRYLVKRTGEKVFLECVQDMDHENMFWYRQDPGLGLRLIYFSYDVKMKEKGDIPEGYSVSREKKERFSLILESASTNQTSMYLCASSARGDTQYFGPGTRLTVL.

The chain uses TRBV3-1 (or the pseudogene TRBV3-2) and TRBJ1-6; D is undetermined. Per the germline V gene, CDR1 is LGHDT and CDR2 is YNNKEL (reference sequence). The CDR3 covers 12 residues. The V gene lost 4 bases and the J gene lost 7 bases, with 5 bases spanning the gap. The CDR3 DNA reads TGTGCCAGCAGCCCTCCCAATTCACCCCTCCACTTT. Protein product: CASSPPNSPLHF.

The CDR3 nucleotides are TGTGCCAGCAGTTTATCGACTAGATACACCGGGGAGCTGTTTTTT. The encoded protein is CASSLSTRYTGELFF. V usage is TRBV28 and J usage is TRBJ2-2, with TRBD2 as a possible D gene (6 bases). The CDR3 has 15 residues. Germline V gene lookup returns CDR1 MDHEN and CDR2 SYDVKM. Trimming took off 1 base at V and 3 bases at J, with 9 bases between the two ends.

The J gene is TRBJ2-7, the V gene TRBV6-5; 8 bases agree with TRBD1. The CDR3 is made up of 15 amino acids. Germline assignment: CDR1 MNHEY and CDR2 SVGAGI. J lost 6 bases, V lost 6 bases, and 13 bases had no gene match. Here the CDR3 reads CASRQGQANYREQYF. The CDR3 region has the DNA TGTGCCAGCAGACAGGGACAGGCCAACTATCGCGAGCAGTACTTC.

In DNA, the CDR3 is TGTGCCAGCAGTAAACAGGGGATCAGCATTCAGTACTTC. Protein sequence: CASSKQGISIQYF. This chain links TRBV12-3 or TRBV12-4 with TRBJ2-4; 7 bases line up with TRBD1. CDR3 length equals 13 residues. Trimming cost V 5 bases and J 9 bases; bases outside gene matches: 7.

The chain couples TRBV4-1 to TRBJ1-2; 9 nucleotides agree with TRBD1. After removal of 4 bases from V and 5 bases from J, the junction contained 8 bases not matched to a gene. The CDR3 length is 15 residues. The V gene's germline CDR1 is MGHRA and CDR2 YSYEKL. CDR3 in amino acids: CASSPYGTGPYGYTF. Written as DNA, the CDR3 is TGCGCCAGCAGCCCTTACGGGACAGGGCCTTATGGCTACACCTTC.

J is TRBJ2-5 and V is TRBV5-1; 10 nucleotides align to TRBD2. Trimming removed 4 bases from V and 6 bases from J; junction bases left unmatched: 6. The CDR3 runs 14 residues. Germline V gene data show CDR1 as SGHRS and CDR2 as YFSETQ. Here the CDR3 reads CASSKRTSGQTQYF. The CDR3 DNA reads as TGCGCCAGCAGCAAAAGGACTAGCGGACAGACCCAGTACTTC. Supplemented by reference TRBV5-1 and TRBJ2-5, the full variable domain reads KAGVTQTPRYLIKTRGQQVTLSCSPISGHRSVSWYQQTPGQGLQFLFEYFSETQRNKGNFPGRFSGRQFSNSRSEMNVSTLELGDSALYLCASSKRTSGQTQYFGPGTRLLVL.

This chain links TRBV3-1 (or the pseudogene TRBV3-2) with TRBJ1-1, with 8 bases fitting TRBD1. The germline gives CDR1 LGHDT, CDR2 YNNKEL (reference sequence). V lost 6 bases, J lost 0 bases, and 3 bases stayed unmatched. CDR3 length: 14 amino acids. The DNA of the CDR3 is TGTGCCAGCAGTGGGGACAGGTTGAACACTGAAGCTTTCTTT. This codes for CASSGDRLNTEAFF.

This sequence joins TRBV7-3 and TRBJ2-3; 9 nucleotides agree with TRBD1. The CDR3 contains 15 residues. V lost 2 bases and J lost 6; bases outside the gene matches: 6. CDR1 and CDR2 from the germline V gene are SGHTA and FQGTGA. The CDR3 region is CASSLGGQGIDTQYF. CDR3 bases: TGTGCCAGCAGCTTAGGGGGACAGGGTATTGATACGCAGTATTTT.

This sequence joins TRBV4-3 and TRBJ1-5; D not certain. The CDR3 extends over 14 amino acids. Trimming took 0 bases from V and 7 from J, leaving 10 bases between them. Germline CDR1 is LGHNA and CDR2 is YSLEER. The CDR3 DNA sequence: TGCGCCAGCAGCCAAGAATACGGGTTACAGCCCCAGCATTTT. Translated: CASSQEYGLQPQHF.

This clone was detected a few times. The chain joins TRBV13 to TRBJ2-7; 12 bases are a match to TRBD1. The CDR3 is 17 residues long. J lost 5 bases, V lost 3 bases, and 11 bases had no gene match. The germline V gene encodes CDR1 PRHDT and CDR2 FYEKMQ (reference sequence). This CDR3 reads CASSFGTGGAPMDEQYF. CDR3 DNA: TGTGCCAGCAGCTTTGGGACAGGGGGCGCACCCATGGACGAGCAGTACTTC.